The text below deals with one T cell receptor beta chain. What it recognizes is unknown. This entry is derived from a study of T cells expressing NK-cell markers. For TCR beta, cDNA was produced by 5'RACE template switching with UMIs. TCRdb reworked the 5' RACE reads into one entry per CDR3 protein, no DNA. The listing contains 250,000 to 300,000 distinct CDR3 sequences. Study-wide findings and caveats: In a handful of donors, these clonotypes also led the CD3+CD56-NKG2C+ fraction.

The CDR3 runs 11 residues. From germline, CDR1 is SGHDT and CDR2 YYEEEE. The material sequenced was blood T cells: a sorted CD56 or NKG2C T cell subset, CD4+ or CD8+ T cells, or bulk PBMC T cells (not recorded which). The V call is TRBV5-6, the J call TRBJ2-3; absent DNA, TCRdb's TRBD1 call cannot be checked. The sequence came from a man between 18 and 35 years old in good health. CDR3 sequence: CASSSGGAQYF.